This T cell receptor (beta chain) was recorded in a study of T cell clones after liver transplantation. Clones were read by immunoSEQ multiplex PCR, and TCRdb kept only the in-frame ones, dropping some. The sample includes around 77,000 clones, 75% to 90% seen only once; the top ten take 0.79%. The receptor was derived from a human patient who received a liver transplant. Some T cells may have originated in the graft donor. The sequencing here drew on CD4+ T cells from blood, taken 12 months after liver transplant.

The CDR3 coding sequence is TGTGCCAGCAGCTTACGGATAGGGACCGCAAGAGAGCAGTACTTC. Translation gives CASSLRIGTAREQYF. This chain uses TRBV7-2 with TRBJ2-7; either TRBD1 or TRBD2 may supply D (5 bases each). Germline V gives CDR1 SGHTA, CDR2 FQGNSA. The CDR3 extends over 15 amino acids. With 2 bases removed from V and 7 bases from J, the gap between germline ends came to 18 bases. Together with reference TRBV7-2 and TRBJ2-7, the CDR3 gives the full variable domain: GAGVSQSPSNKVTEKGKDVELRCDPISGHTALYWYRQSLGQGLEFLIYFQGNSAPDKSGLPSDRFSAERTGGSVSTLTIQRTQQEDSAVYLCASSLRIGTAREQYFGPGTRLTVT.